The TCR beta chain described here comes from a study of OX40 agonist ivuxolimab in advanced cancers. Study-level background: Given to patients was ivuxolimab, an agonistic anti-OX40 (CD134) antibody. Prior therapy, whether anti-PD-1, anti-PD-L1 or anti-CTLA-4, was allowed, and 30% to 40% had some.

The CDR3 totals 15 residues. Profiling relied on immunoSEQ multiplex PCR, and the TCRdb table lists in-frame clones only, not all of them. The sample includes under 150,000 clones, over 75% of them seen just once. The sequence was obtained from an adult with an advanced solid tumor such as melanoma, head and neck, liver or kidney cancer. The source material was CD4+ or CD8+ T cells sorted from blood, sampled in a trial of the OX40 agonist ivuxolimab. This chain joins TRBV12-1 and TRBJ2-1; whether TRBD2, the table's D call, matches the DNA was not checked. TRBV12-1 is reported as a pseudogene. CDR3 amino acids: CASSEGTSAGREQFF. The DNA for the CDR3 is TGTGCCAGCAGCGAAGGGACTAGCGCGGGGAGGGAGCAGTTCTTC.